The clone carrying this T cell receptor (beta chain) has at least ten counts. This entry is derived from a study of T-cell reconstitution after alpha-beta-depleted transplantation in children. The TCRbeta library was prepared with unique molecular identifiers. TCRdb called the PCR reads again in MiXCR, with one record for every CDR3 protein. Of a few hundred thousand distinct CDR3 sequences listed, roughly an eighth were seen once; the top ten hold over 5.5%. With 3 bases removed from V and 8 bases from J, the gap between germline ends came to 11 bases. The germline CDR1 and CDR2 sequences are SGHTA and FQGNSA. The CDR3 totals 12 residues.

This chain links TRBV7-2 with TRBJ2-7, with D maybe TRBD1 (5 bases). The sequenced sample was PBMCs from the stem cell graft donor, obtained from the stem cell graft. The clonotype comes from a human donor who donated a stem cell graft to a child with combined immunodeficiency. The CDR3 here is CASSFSPGKQYF. CDR3 in DNA: TGTGCCAGCAGCTTTTCCCCAGGGAAGCAGTACTTC.